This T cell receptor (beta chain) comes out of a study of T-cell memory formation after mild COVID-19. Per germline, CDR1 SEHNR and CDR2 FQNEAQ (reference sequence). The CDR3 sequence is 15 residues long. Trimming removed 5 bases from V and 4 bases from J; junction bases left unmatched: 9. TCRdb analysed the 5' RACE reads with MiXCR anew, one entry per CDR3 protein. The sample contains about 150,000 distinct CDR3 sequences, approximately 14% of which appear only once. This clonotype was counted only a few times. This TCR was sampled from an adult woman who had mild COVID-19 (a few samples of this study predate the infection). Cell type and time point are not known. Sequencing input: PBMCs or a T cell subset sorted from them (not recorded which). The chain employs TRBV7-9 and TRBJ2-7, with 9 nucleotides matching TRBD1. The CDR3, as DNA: TGTGCCAGCAGCCTTCCCGGGACAGGGATATACGAGCAGTACTTC. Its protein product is CASSLPGTGIYEQYF.